Each of the 32 T cell receptor beta chains below was sequenced from the same sample in a study of monozygotic twins with inflammatory bowel disease. TCRdb reanalyzed the 5' RACE reads and collapses them to one entry per CDR3 protein, without DNA. The ten top clones account for 2% to 2.5%, within a sample of approximately 340,000 distinct CDR3 sequences. The source material was blood. The receptors shown here come from a human donor with ulcerative colitis or Crohn's disease, or a healthy co-twin of an affected twin (not recorded which).

The chain couples TRBV7-2 to TRBJ2-1; TCRdb reports TRBD1, a call that lacks DNA to check it against. Germline V gene data show CDR1 as SGHTA and CDR2 as FQGNSA. CDR3 length: 15 residues. The CDR3: CASSTRQGIYNEQFF.

The rearrangement joins TRBV12-3 or TRBV12-4 to TRBJ1-2. There are 12 residues in the CDR3. This chain's CDR3 is CASSRDAYGYTF.

V usage is TRBV27 and J usage is TRBJ1-4; absent DNA, TCRdb's TRBD1 call cannot be checked. Germline CDR1 is MNHEY and CDR2 is SMNVEV (reference sequence). The CDR3 runs to 15 residues. The CDR3 sequence: CASRPGVSTNEKLFF.

The gene calls are TRBV9 and TRBJ2-1; absent DNA, TCRdb's TRBD1 call cannot be checked. This CDR3 is 15 amino acids long. Germline V lookup: CDR1 SGDLS, CDR2 YYNGEE. This chain's CDR3 is CASSVGGTGVNEQFF.

This sequence joins TRBV14 and TRBJ2-7. CDR3 length: 11 amino acids. In germline, CDR1 is SGHDN, CDR2 FVKESK. The CDR3 region is CASSQTEKNYF.

The genes are TRBV6-1 and TRBJ1-6; TCRdb gives TRBD1 as the D gene, but with no DNA this cannot be confirmed. The CDR3 loop spans 17 amino acids. CDR1 MNHNS and CDR2 SASEGT come from the germline V gene. This CDR3 reads CASSEALAGVYNSPLHF.

CDR3 residues: CASSLSPGAYNSPLHF. This chain uses TRBV5-4 with TRBJ1-6; TCRdb gives TRBD1 as the D gene, but with no DNA this cannot be confirmed. The CDR3 has 16 amino acids. The V gene's germline CDR1 is SGHNT and CDR2 YYREEE (reference sequence).

The chain joins TRBV27 to TRBJ2-1; TCRdb's D call of TRBD1 is untestable without DNA. This CDR3 has 13 residues. CDR1 is MNHEY, CDR2 SMNVEV, per germline (reference sequence). CDR3 protein: CASSQGWQNEQFF.

This chain joins TRBV30 and TRBJ1-5; TCRdb's D call of TRBD1 is untestable without DNA. The germline V gene has CDR1 GTSNPN and CDR2 SVGIG (reference sequence). The CDR3 consists of 16 residues. This CDR3 is CAWSVGYWGGGQPQHF.

V is TRBV18 and J is TRBJ2-3; TCRdb calls TRBD1, which cannot be checked without DNA. Germline CDR1 is KGHSH and CDR2 is LQKENI. This CDR3 contains 13 residues. This chain's CDR3 is CATEGVGTDTQYF. The full variable domain, completed using reference TRBV18 and TRBJ2-3, is NAGVMQNPRHLVRRRGQEARLRCSPMKGHSHVYWYRQLPEEGLKFMVYLQKENIIDESGMPKERFSAEFPKEGPSILRIQQVVRGDSAAYFCATEGVGTDTQYFGPGTRLTVL.

This sequence joins TRBV7-7 and TRBJ2-1. The CDR3 extends over 14 amino acids. Germline V CDR1 and CDR2: SSHAT, FNYEAQ (reference sequence). The CDR3 reads CASSLAATSNEQFF.

The chain joins TRBV12-3 or TRBV12-4 to TRBJ2-4; with no DNA, the TCRdb D assignment of TRBD1 cannot be verified. The CDR3 consists of 14 residues. The CDR3 region is CASSIRVAKNIQYF.

This chain links TRBV7-2 with TRBJ1-6. The CDR3 is 15 residues long. Germline V gene data show CDR1 as SGHTA and CDR2 as FQGNSA. CDR3 protein: CASSLGPAVGSPLHF. The complete variable domain, with remaining parts taken from reference TRBV7-2 and TRBJ1-6, reads GAGVSQSPSNKVTEKGKDVELRCDPISGHTALYWYRQSLGQGLEFLIYFQGNSAPDKSGLPSDRFSAERTGGSVSTLTIQRTQQEDSAVYLCASSLGPAVGSPLHFGNGTRLTVT.

The chain links TRBV19 to TRBJ2-2; TCRdb selects TRBD2, and the lack of DNA leaves this call unchecked. The length of the CDR3 is 16 residues. Germline V gene lookup returns CDR1 LNHDA and CDR2 SQIVND (reference sequence). CDR3: CASSTRTIRNTGELFF.

The chain has TRBV6-2 or TRBV6-3 and TRBJ2-1. This CDR3 region has 13 residues. The germline gives CDR1 MNHEY, CDR2 SVGEGT. The CDR3: CASSYSENNEQFF.

This sequence joins TRBV4-3 and TRBJ2-3; TCRdb's D call of TRBD2 is untestable without DNA. The CDR3 consists of 19 residues. Germline CDR1 and CDR2: LGHNA and YSLEER. The CDR3: CASSQEPSGGSMFTDTQYF.

The chain joins TRBV5-1 to TRBJ2-1; TCRdb reports TRBD1, a call that lacks DNA to check it against. CDR3 length: 16 amino acids. CDR1 and CDR2 from the germline V gene are SGHRS and YFSETQ. Here the CDR3 reads CASSPPGQGAYNEQFF.

The rearrangement uses TRBV4-1 and TRBJ2-1; TCRdb designates TRBD1, a call that cannot be tested without DNA. Germline V CDR1 and CDR2: MGHRA, YSYEKL. This CDR3 has 15 residues. CDR3 sequence: CASSRPGAVYNEQFF.

This rearrangement joins TRBV6-1 to TRBJ1-1. This CDR3 region has 14 residues. Germline-derived CDR1 and CDR2 are MNHNS and SASEGT. The CDR3 reads CASLPGLMNTEAFF.

The rearrangement links TRBV5-1 to TRBJ2-5; TCRdb gives TRBD1 as the D gene, but with no DNA this cannot be confirmed. This CDR3 region has 14 residues. Germline CDR1 and CDR2: SGHRS and YFSETQ. The CDR3 reads CASSLGTGGQTQYF.

The chain links TRBV5-1 to TRBJ2-3; the TRBD2 assignment by TCRdb is unverifiable without DNA. Germline-derived CDR1 and CDR2 are SGHRS and YFSETQ. This CDR3 has 16 residues. CDR3 sequence reads: CASSLAVLAGKDTQYF.

The V gene is TRBV4-1, the J gene TRBJ1-2; checking the TCRdb D call of TRBD1 is not possible without DNA. This CDR3 spans 15 amino acids. The germline gives CDR1 MGHRA, CDR2 YSYEKL. The CDR3 is CASSARDRGRIGYTF.

This chain uses TRBV5-6 with TRBJ2-7. The CDR3 totals 14 residues. Germline V gene lookup returns CDR1 SGHDT and CDR2 YYEEEE. CDR3 region: CASSLAGRVYEQYF. Combining the CDR3 with reference TRBV5-6 and TRBJ2-7 gives the whole variable domain DAGVTQSPTHLIKTRGQQVTLRCSPKSGHDTVSWYQQALGQGPQFIFQYYEEEERQRGNFPDRFSGHQFPNYSSELNVNALLLGDSALYLCASSLAGRVYEQYFGPGTRLTVT.

This sequence joins TRBV6-2 or TRBV6-3 and TRBJ1-5; the TCRdb D gene call, TRBD1, has no DNA to confirm it. Germline V gene lookup returns CDR1 MNHEY and CDR2 SVGEGT. The CDR3 totals 15 residues. The CDR3: CASSPPAESGQPQHF.

The CDR3 spells CASSLGFRGWETQYF. The chain carries TRBV7-2 and TRBJ2-5; TCRdb's D call of TRBD1 is untestable without DNA. Per germline, CDR1 SGHTA and CDR2 FQGNSA. This CDR3 comprises 15 residues.

V usage is TRBV29-1 and J usage is TRBJ2-7; TCRdb lists TRBD2, though no DNA is available to test this call. Germline V CDR1 and CDR2: SQVTM, ANQGSEA. This CDR3 spans 16 amino acids. CDR3 protein: CSVVGFKGLAESEQYF.

The chain carries TRBV7-2 and TRBJ2-2. This CDR3 comprises 15 residues. Germline CDR1 and CDR2: SGHTA and FQGNSA. The CDR3 sequence is CASSSSGGNTGELFF. The whole variable domain, remainder taken from reference TRBV7-2 and TRBJ2-2, is GAGVSQSPSNKVTEKGKDVELRCDPISGHTALYWYRQSLGQGLEFLIYFQGNSAPDKSGLPSDRFSAERTGGSVSTLTIQRTQQEDSAVYLCASSSSGGNTGELFFGEGSRLTVL.

The chain uses TRBV5-1 and TRBJ1-6; TCRdb's assignment of TRBD1 cannot be checked, as there is no DNA. Germline loops: CDR1 SGHRS, CDR2 YFSETQ. CDR3 length: 14 residues. CDR3 protein: CASSFTGVGSPLHF. The entire variable domain, with the rest obtained from reference TRBV5-1 and TRBJ1-6, is as follows: KAGVTQTPRYLIKTRGQQVTLSCSPISGHRSVSWYQQTPGQGLQFLFEYFSETQRNKGNFPGRFSGRQFSNSRSEMNVSTLELGDSALYLCASSFTGVGSPLHFGNGTRLTVT.

This chain joins TRBV20-1 and TRBJ2-3; the D call from TCRdb, TRBD2, cannot be confirmed without DNA. The CDR3 spans 11 residues. Germline V gene sequence: CDR1 DFQATT, CDR2 SNEGSKA (reference sequence). The CDR3 here is CSAGASDTQYF.

This chain joins TRBV7-9 and TRBJ2-7; TCRdb designates TRBD1, a call that cannot be tested without DNA. The length of the CDR3 is 15 residues. Germline lookup yields CDR1 SEHNR and CDR2 FQNEAQ (reference sequence). The CDR3 sequence: CASRTGTGSMYEQYF.

The chain couples TRBV7-9 to TRBJ1-3. The CDR3 contains 15 residues. The germline CDR1 and CDR2 sequences are SEHNR and FQNEAQ (reference sequence). The chain's CDR3 is CASSLAIGAGNTIYF.

This chain uses TRBV7-3 with TRBJ1-3. The CDR3 contains 13 residues. Germline lookup yields CDR1 SGHTA and CDR2 FQGTGA. The chain's CDR3 is CASAMGSGNTIYF.